This record covers a single TCR beta chain. Relative to the germline gene, one junction end is altered; a read error may explain this. The record originates from a study of regulatory and conventional T cells in RAG deficiency. Measured with immunoSEQ multiplex PCR; TCRdb has only the in-frame clones, and not every one. Of under 45,000 clones listed, 75% to 80% were seen once; the top ten hold roughly 3%. Genomic DNA came from blood conventional CD4+ T cells gated CD25-low CD127-high. The CDR3 loop spans 13 amino acids. Germline V gene data show CDR1 as MGHRA and CDR2 as YSYEKL. The data also belong to a second study, concerning regulatory T cells. That publication notes: The primer mix had 52 TRBV and 13 TRBJ primers. Regulatory T cells showed the strongest V-J pair restriction and V/J gene skewing among patient repertoires.

The chain joins TRBV4-1 to TRBJ2-5, with D uncertain. The sample comprised CD4+ effector T cells sorted from blood. This receptor was obtained from a human donor in good health. The CDR3, as DNA: TGCGCCAGCAGCCAGGCTTACCAGGAGACCCAGTACTTC. Its translation is CASSQAYQETQYF.